This entry lists 2 T cell receptor beta chains sequenced from one sample in a study of cytomegalovirus exposure and HLA in healthy donors. Both 60 Vbeta primers and 13 Jbeta primers went into the PCR. Produced via immunoSEQ multiplex PCR; TCRdb's table is partial and in-frame only. The sample shows some 200,000 clones, around four fifths of them seen only once. Sequencing used PBMCs. The receptors come from a female donor in good health and CMV-seronegative.

The J gene is TRBJ1-1, the V gene TRBV19; D is possibly TRBD1 (6 bases). Germline V gene lookup returns CDR1 LNHDA and CDR2 SQIVND (reference sequence). The CDR3 loop spans 15 amino acids. Between the trimmed V and J ends, which lost 0 bases and 6 bases, there was a span of 14 bases. The CDR3 reads CASSIDQGIGAEAFF. CDR3 nucleotides: TGTGCCAGTAGTATAGATCAGGGGATTGGGGCTGAAGCTTTCTTT.

V gene TRBV4-3 combines with J gene TRBJ1-4; possibly TRBD1 for D (5 bases). Between the trimmed V and J ends, which lost 3 bases and 0 bases, there was a span of 11 bases. The germline gives CDR1 LGHNA, CDR2 YSLEER. The CDR3 consists of 16 residues. The DNA for the CDR3 is TGCGCCAGCAGCCAGCAGATAGGGGCAACTAATGAAAAACTGTTTTTT. It translates to CASSQQIGATNEKLFF.